This passage covers 27 T cell receptor beta chains from one sample sequenced in a study of tumor-infiltrating lymphocytes in primary liver carcinoma. It was from approximately 20-30 mg of unsorted bulk tissue that RNA and DNA were co-extracted. Researchers generated TCR beta cDNA from about 450 ng of total RNA, relying on a constant-region primer. Employing slightly modified ARM-PCR, three nested multiplex PCR rounds were run, and these gave rise to the TCR beta libraries. A C-beta reverse primer was combined with TRBV1-TRBV30 forward primers in the first two PCR rounds, and each round had around 11 cycles. In TCRdb, the multiplex PCR reads were re-called with MiXCR into one record per CDR3 protein. The data hold approximately 190,000 distinct CDR3 sequences, with around four fifths observed a single time. The sample was tumor tissue from primary liver carcinoma. All receptors derive from a middle-aged man with primary liver carcinoma and hepatitis B virus infection.

This clonotype came up once. Without the conserved terminal phenylalanine or tryptophan, this CDR3 likely stems from a read error. The chain uses TRBV29-1 and TRBJ1-2; 9 bases are shared with TRBD1. Germline V CDR1 and CDR2: SQVTM, ANQGSEA. The V and J ends lost 8 bases and 8 bases, in that order; junction bases with no gene match: 15. The CDR3 loop spans 14 amino acids. This chain's CDR3 is CSCSMDRGVVGYTL. The CDR3 region has the DNA TGCAGCTGTTCCATGGACAGGGGAGTAGTCGGCTACACCCTC.

In regard to this clonotype: At one end, the junction sequence differs from germline, possibly due to a read error. The gene calls are TRBV12-3 or TRBV12-4 and TRBJ2-5, with TRBD2 identical over 7 bases. This CDR3 has 13 amino acids. The CDR3 DNA is TGTGCGAGCAGTTTGAGCGGGATAGACACCCAGTACTTC. Its translation is CASSLSGIDTQYF.

Worth noting for this clonotype: The junction departs from the called germline gene at one end, perhaps through a read error. The rearrangement joins TRBV10-3 to TRBJ2-3, with D possibly being TRBD1 or TRBD2 (6 bases each). The germline V gene encodes CDR1 ENHRY and CDR2 SYGVKD. CDR3 length: 14 amino acids. The CDR3 protein is CAVSGTGDTYTQYF. CDR3 in DNA: TGTGCCGTATCCGGGACTGGGGACACATATACACAGTATTTT.

As regards this clonotype: The CDR3 does not end in the conserved phenylalanine or tryptophan, so this is likely a read error. The J gene is TRBJ2-7, the V gene TRBV6-2 or TRBV6-3; D not certain. Germline V CDR1 and CDR2: MNHEY, SVGEGT. The germline V and J ends were trimmed by 2 bases and 3 bases, with 5 bases remaining between them. The CDR3 consists of 12 residues. Here the CDR3 DNA reads TGTGCCAGCAGTTACACGATCTACGAGCAGTACTTA. Translation gives CASSYTIYEQYL.

As regards this clonotype: Lacking the conserved final phenylalanine or tryptophan, this CDR3 likely reflects a read error. The chain joins TRBV12-3 or TRBV12-4 to TRBJ1-1; D possibly corresponds to TRBD1 (5 bases). The CDR3 consists of 13 residues. The CDR3: CANSFSGTAEAFS. In DNA, the CDR3 is TGTGCCAACAGTTTTTCAGGGACCGCTGAAGCTTTCTCT.

Concerning this clonotype: At one end the junction does not follow the germline gene, possibly because of a read error. V is TRBV6-6 and J is TRBJ1-3; TRBD1 matches at 7 bases. Germline values: CDR1 MNHNY, CDR2 SVGAGI (reference sequence). The CDR3 sequence is 16 residues long. The CDR3 reads CVSSRTTGDTGNTIYF. The CDR3 DNA is TGTGTCAGCAGCAGAACAACAGGGGACACTGGAAACACCATATATTTT.

This clonotype was seen only a few times. The junction differs from germline at one of its ends, possibly a read error. The chain uses TRBV4-1 and TRBJ2-1, with D unclear. The germline V gene encodes CDR1 MGHRA and CDR2 YSYEKL. The CDR3 has 16 residues. CDR3 in DNA: TGCACCAGCAGCACTCCGCCCGCTTCGATTTATAATGAGCAGTTCTTC. Translation: CTSSTPPASIYNEQFF.

This clonotype appeared a single time. The conserved final phenylalanine or tryptophan is absent from the CDR3, which likely points to a read error. The rearrangement joins TRBV28 to TRBJ2-7, with D unresolved. Germline V gene sequence: CDR1 MDHEN, CDR2 SYDVKM. There are 11 residues in the CDR3. CDR3 loop: CTSSSSYEQYL. The CDR3 bases are TGTACCAGCAGCAGCTCCTACGAGCAGTACTTA.

The rearrangement links TRBV18 to TRBJ2-2; D ambiguous. V was clipped by 1 base and J by 5 bases, with 2 bases between them. This CDR3 has 12 residues. CDR1 and CDR2 from the germline V gene are KGHSH and LQKENI. Here the CDR3 DNA reads TGTGCCAGCTCACCACGGACCGGGGAGCTGTTTTTT. It specifies CASSPRTGELFF. Filled out from reference TRBV18 and TRBJ2-2, the complete variable domain reads NAGVMQNPRHLVRRRGQEARLRCSPMKGHSHVYWYRQLPEEGLKFMVYLQKENIIDESGMPKERFSAEFPKEGPSILRIQQVVRGDSAAYFCASSPRTGELFFGEGSRLTVL.

Details on this clonotype: A junction boundary mismatches the germline segment, possibly from a read error. The chain couples TRBV4-2 to TRBJ2-4; possibly TRBD1 for D (5 bases). This CDR3 has 14 residues. Per the germline V gene, CDR1 is LGHNA and CDR2 is YNFKEQ. The CDR3 DNA follows: TGTACCAGCAGTTTGCAGGGAAGGGAAAACATTCAGTATTTC. It codes for CTSSLQGRENIQYF.

Concerning this clonotype: Mismatch with germline at one junction end may stem from a read error. CDR3 amino acids: CTNSLWGLVRTTGEPFF. The CDR3 DNA sequence: TGTACCAACAGCTTATGGGGACTAGTGCGGACAACCGGGGAGCCGTTTTTT. The V and J genes are TRBV5-6 and TRBJ2-2, with TRBD2 matching 8 bases. There are 17 residues in the CDR3. Per germline, CDR1 SGHDT and CDR2 YYEEEE.

About this clonotype itself: Relative to the germline gene, one junction end is altered; a read error may explain this. V and J are TRBV7-9 and TRBJ2-1; D is tentatively TRBD1 or TRBD2 (5 bases each). The CDR3 sequence is 15 residues long. Per germline, CDR1 SEHNR and CDR2 FQNEAQ (reference sequence). The chain's CDR3 is CASSFDGTSYNEQFF. The CDR3 DNA sequence: TGTGCCAGCAGCTTTGACGGGACGTCCTATAATGAGCAGTTCTTC.

The table lists this clonotype with a count of one. The chain employs TRBV12-3 or TRBV12-4 and TRBJ2-1, with D possibly TRBD2 on 7 matching bases. V was clipped by 6 bases and J by 8 bases, with 14 bases between them. This CDR3 is built from 13 residues. The CDR3 is CASRQGGRDEQFF. In DNA, the CDR3 is TGTGCCAGCAGGCAAGGGGGGAGGGATGAGCAGTTCTTC.

As concerns this clonotype: One junction end disagrees with the germline gene, perhaps due to a read error. The chain is built from TRBV29-1 and TRBJ2-6; tentatively, D is TRBD1 (5 bases). The CDR3 is made up of 12 amino acids. Germline values: CDR1 SQVTM, CDR2 ANQGSEA. CDR3 protein: CGVVFGANVPTF. CDR3 bases: TGCGGCGTTGTTTTTGGGGCCAATGTCCCGACTTTC.

In the case of this clonotype: This may arise from a read error, as a much more abundant clone is one base away. The chain has TRBV30 and TRBJ2-7; D perhaps matches TRBD2 (5 bases). V lost 3 bases and J lost 3, with 12 bases in between. The CDR3 contains 13 residues. CDR1 is GTSNPN and CDR2 is SVGIG in the germline V gene (reference sequence). The CDR3 is CAWREDGLYEQYF. The DNA of the CDR3 is TGTGCCTGGAGGGAGGACGGTCTCTACGAGCAGTACTTC.

About this clonotype: The CDR3 does not end in the conserved phenylalanine or tryptophan, so this is likely a read error. The rearrangement uses TRBV6-2 or TRBV6-3 and TRBJ2-1, with D possibly matching TRBD1 (6 bases). The CDR3 has 13 residues. The germline gives CDR1 MNHEY, CDR2 SVGEGT. V was trimmed by 6 bases and J by 7 bases, leaving 13 bases between them. The CDR3 DNA sequence: TGTGCCAGCAGCCGGGGAAGGGGGAATGAGCAGTTCTTA. This gives the protein CASSRGRGNEQFL.

Remarks on this clonotype: This clone may be a read error of a much larger clone one base away. The chain is built from TRBV28 and TRBJ2-1; 10 bases are a match to TRBD2. The CDR3 covers 13 residues. Germline lookup yields CDR1 MDHEN and CDR2 SYDVKM. DNA for the CDR3: TGTGCCAGCAGTTCCGAACCTAGCGGGAGAAAGTACTTC. Residues: CASSSEPSGRKYF.

As regards this clonotype: An end of the junction differs from the germline gene, which may be a read error. The CDR3 DNA reads as TGTGTCAGTCTTTTGGATGGAGGAACAAGCTCCTACGAGCAGCACTTC. Its translation is CVSLLDGGTSSYEQHF. The chain links TRBV6-6 to TRBJ2-7; D may be TRBD2 (5 bases). The CDR3 spans 16 residues. Looked up from germline, CDR1 is MNHNY and CDR2 is SVGAGI (reference sequence).

J is TRBJ2-7 and V is TRBV6-2 or TRBV6-3; TRBD1 agrees at 9 bases. V lost 7 bases to trimming and J lost 4 bases; unmatched junction nucleotides: 8. This CDR3 spans 14 amino acids. Germline values: CDR1 MNHEY, CDR2 SVGEGT. The CDR3 sequence is CASNSRTGEYEQYF. CDR3 DNA: TGTGCCAGCAATTCAAGGACAGGGGAGTACGAGCAGTACTTC.

As for this clonotype: The germline gene is not matched at one end of the junction; a read error may be the cause. V gene TRBV5-4 combines with J gene TRBJ2-7, with TRBD1 matching 9 bases. CDR1 and CDR2 from the germline V gene are SGHNT and YYREEE (reference sequence). The CDR3 has 16 amino acids. CDR3: CASSLGPGTGRYEEHF. The CDR3 DNA sequence: TGTGCCAGCAGCTTGGGCCCCGGGACAGGGAGATACGAGGAGCACTTC.

With regard to this clonotype: The junction departs from germline at one end; a sequencing error may be responsible. The chain is built from TRBV29-1 and TRBJ1-2, with a tentative D call TRBD1 (5 bases). Germline CDR1 reads SQVTM; CDR2 reads ANQGSEA. This CDR3 is 12 amino acids long. The CDR3 DNA sequence: TGCAGTGTTGTCCAGGGATGGAATAGCTACACCTTC. This gives the protein CSVVQGWNSYTF.

Worth noting for this clonotype: One end of the junction is discordant with germline, which a read error may explain. The chain is built from TRBV11-1 and TRBJ2-1; TRBD2 aligns across 9 bases. Germline CDR1 and CDR2: SGHAT and FQDESV (reference sequence). This CDR3 comprises 13 residues. The CDR3 loop is CASCAGGLNEPFF. The CDR3 coding sequence is TGTGCCAGCTGCGCGGGAGGGCTGAATGAGCCGTTCTTC.

The chain has TRBV6-2 or TRBV6-3 and TRBJ1-5; D could derive from TRBD1 or TRBD2 (5 bases each). The end of the DNA is better explained by TRBJ2-3, so the J call may be wrong. This CDR3 is built from 18 residues. CDR1 is MNHEY and CDR2 is SVGEGT in the germline V gene. This CDR3 reads CASSYSWDGDIRNQHQYF. As DNA, the CDR3 is TGTGCCAGCAGTTACTCCTGGGACGGTGATATAAGGAATCAGCACCAGTATTTT.

Turning to this clonotype: One junction end does not reproduce the germline sequence, and a read error may be involved. The chain joins TRBV7-2 to TRBJ2-1; D ambiguous. The CDR3 extends over 12 amino acids. Germline V CDR1 and CDR2: SGHTA, FQGNSA. The CDR3 region has the DNA TGTGCCAGCAGCTTTCCCCCCTGTGAGGAGTTCTTC. Translated, it gives CASSFPPCEEFF. Full variable domain (rest looked up from reference TRBV7-2 and TRBJ2-1): GAGVSQSPSNKVTEKGKDVELRCDPISGHTALYWYRQSLGQGLEFLIYFQGNSAPDKSGLPSDRFSAERTGGSVSTLTIQRTQQEDSAVYLCASSFPPCEEFFGPGTRLTVL.

This chain connects TRBV29-1 to TRBJ2-7, with D possibly TRBD1 on 6 matching bases. The CDR3 sequence is 15 residues long. In germline, CDR1 is SQVTM, CDR2 ANQGSEA. Trimming pared 7 bases from V and 5 bases from J, leaving 24 bases between. The CDR3 region is CSAEEWDMGVDEQYF. CDR3 nucleotides: TGCAGCGCTGAGGAATGGGACATGGGAGTAGACGAGCAGTACTTC.

Only a few counts were recorded for this clonotype. A much larger clone sits a single nucleotide away, making a read error possible. This rearrangement joins TRBV10-3 to TRBJ2-5, with a weak D call TRBD2 (5 bases). In germline, CDR1 is ENHRY, CDR2 SYGVKD. The CDR3 has 14 residues. The CDR3 sequence: CAVSEGYRQETQYF. As DNA, the CDR3 is TGTGCCGTCAGTGAGGGCTACCGCCAAGAGACCCAGTACTTC.

As concerns this clonotype: The CDR3 carries no conserved terminal phenylalanine or tryptophan, so it likely arises from a read error. This sequence joins TRBV11-1 and TRBJ2-3; 10 bases map to TRBD2. The CDR3 consists of 15 residues. The V gene's germline CDR1 is SGHAT and CDR2 FQDESV (reference sequence). The CDR3: CTSRLAGGSTDTQYS. CDR3 bases: TGTACCAGCAGATTAGCGGGAGGAAGCACAGATACGCAGTATTCT.